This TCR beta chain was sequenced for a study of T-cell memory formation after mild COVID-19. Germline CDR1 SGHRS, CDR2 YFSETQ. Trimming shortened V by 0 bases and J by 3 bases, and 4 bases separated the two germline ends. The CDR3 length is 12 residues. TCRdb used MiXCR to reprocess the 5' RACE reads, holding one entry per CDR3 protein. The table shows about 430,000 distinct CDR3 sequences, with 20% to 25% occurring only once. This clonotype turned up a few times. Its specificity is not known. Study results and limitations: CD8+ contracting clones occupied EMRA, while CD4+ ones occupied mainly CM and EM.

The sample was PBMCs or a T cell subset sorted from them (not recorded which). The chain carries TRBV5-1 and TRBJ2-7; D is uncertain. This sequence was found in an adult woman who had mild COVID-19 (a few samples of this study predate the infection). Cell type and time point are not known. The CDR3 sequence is CASSLDNYEQYF. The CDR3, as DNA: TGCGCCAGCAGCTTGGACAACTACGAGCAGTACTTC.